This TCR beta chain is drawn from a study of neurological immune-mediated disorders. There are 15 residues in the CDR3. The J segment lost 3 bases and the V segment lost 6 bases, leaving 9 bases of the junction unmatched. Germline V gene sequence: CDR1 DFQATT, CDR2 SNEGSKA (reference sequence). This clonotype appeared many times. Input was under 1.1 million sorted T cells, either CD4+ or CD8+. The team produced cDNA through 5'RACE using 10-nucleotide random UMIs. TCRdb reprocessed the 5' RACE reads with MiXCR, giving one entry per CDR3 protein. This sample has about 19,000 distinct CDR3 sequences; approximately 7.9% occur once, and the top ten carry roughly a sixth.

The rearrangement joins TRBV20-1 to TRBJ1-1; 11 positions agree with TRBD1. What was sequenced was CD8+ T cells from blood. The sequence was collected from a woman aged 30 to 39 with HTLV-1-associated myelopathy (HAM/TSP). The CDR3 here is CSADRTGGADTEAFF. The CDR3 DNA sequence: TGCAGTGCGGACAGGACAGGGGGCGCGGACACTGAAGCTTTCTTT.